What follows describes a single T cell receptor beta chain. This CDR3 is built from 14 residues. V dropped 0 bases and J dropped 0 bases, with 6 bases sitting between them. Germline loops: CDR1 SGHRS, CDR2 YFSETQ. The entry originates in a study of blood T cell repertoires in COVID-19. Participants were placed into cohorts based on the clinical history they reported. Cohort 3 recovered donors had two negative PCRs, clearance, or symptom resolution. TCRdb's table, derived via immunoSEQ multiplex PCR, lists solely in-frame clones and lacks some. Of about 130,000 clones in the sample, roughly 80% were seen once.

Sequencing was carried out using PBMCs or T cells enriched from blood (not recorded which). The clonotype was recovered from a man aged 25-45 years who had recovered from COVID-19. V usage is TRBV5-1 and J usage is TRBJ2-5; TRBD1 is a possible D gene (5 bases). CDR3 nucleotides: TGCGCCAGCAGCTTGGAGGGGTACCAAGAGACCCAGTACTTC. Its translation: CASSLEGYQETQYF.